The clone carrying this TCR beta chain was detected only a few times. Antigen unknown. Template switching supplied a universal primer site; unique molecular identifiers were carried on the cDNA. One entry per CDR3 protein results from TCRdb running MiXCR on the 5' RACE reads. The table lists 400,000 to 600,000 distinct CDR3 sequences, more than 20% of them singletons, with about 0.5% in the top ten. This CDR3 has 15 residues. V shed 2 bases and J shed 2 bases, with 11 bases lying between them. CDR1 and CDR2 (germline): MGHRA, YSYEKL. Every one of the donors was a healthy Caucasian. These data belong to a study of identical twins. Study observations and caveats: The study found that models underestimated out-of-frame TCR alpha sharing in monozygotic twins. A lower insertion count was a feature of abundant cord blood beta clonotypes, with no such feature in memory repertoires.

The data were also submitted as part of a second study, on yellow fever vaccine responses in identical twins.

The sequence came from a woman aged 18 to 35 in good health. Specimen: CD4+ T cells sorted from blood. The chain employs TRBV4-1 and TRBJ2-3; D remains ambiguous. The DNA of the CDR3 is TGCGCCAGCAGCCAAAGAGGCTTGGTCACAGATACGCAGTATTTT. Translated: CASSQRGLVTDTQYF.